These T cell receptor beta chains were read from a single sample in a study of blood T cell repertoires in COVID-19. TCRdb's table, derived via immunoSEQ multiplex PCR, lists solely in-frame clones and lacks some. This table has about 250,000 clones, 85% to 95% appearing once. The sample taken for sequencing was PBMCs or T cells enriched from blood (not recorded which). The receptors originated from a woman aged 18 to 35 who had recovered from COVID-19. CDR3s include the opening cysteine and the closing phenylalanine or tryptophan.

j_call v_call cdr3_aa
TRBJ1-1 TRBV5-1 CASRSGGAEGFIEAFF
TRBJ2-7 TRBV10-1 CASSESLRPGVQKQYF
TRBJ1-1 TRBV4-1 CASSQVGGATEAFF
TRBJ2-3 TRBV3-1/TRBV3-2 CASSNPLGGPTDTQYF
TRBJ2-1 TRBV3-1/TRBV3-2 CASSQRRPPDYNEQFF
TRBJ1-5 TRBV15 CATSRDRQNQPQHF
TRBJ1-2 TRBV19 CASSMGRNYGYTF
TRBJ1-2 TRBV6-1 CASSETLLANYGYTF
TRBJ1-3 TRBV5-6 CASSPNTGVGNTIYF
TRBJ1-5 TRBV7-2 CASSQQAGNQPQHF
TRBJ2-7 TRBV6-4 CASSPSGASYEQYF
TRBJ1-5 TRBV6-5 CASSQTGGIQPQHF
TRBJ1-2 TRBV4-1 CASSQALGREVDGYTF
TRBJ2-1 TRBV13 CASSLATHLTSGVYNEQFF
TRBJ1-4 TRBV20-1 CSAPRSEKLFF
TRBJ1-5 TRBV2 CASSGRVPGQPQHF
TRBJ2-2 TRBV13 CASRRNANLGGELFF
TRBJ1-5 TRBV5-8 CASSRGTGEFQPQHF
TRBJ2-1 TRBV7-9 CASSQNSGRRYNEQFF
TRBJ1-3 TRBV28 CASSPSGQGLTGNTIYF
TRBJ2-1 TRBV4-2 CASSQVPGSEQFF
TRBJ1-5 TRBV19 CASSMIGRVTQPQHF